The rows below give T cell receptor beta chains drawn from one sample of a study of T-cell reconstitution after alpha-beta-depleted transplantation in children. TCRdb independently ran MiXCR on the PCR reads; one entry per CDR3 protein. The sample includes more than 450,000 distinct CDR3 sequences, 15% to 20% of them seen just once. This specimen consisted of PBMCs from the stem cell graft donor, obtained from the stem cell graft. These receptors were collected from a human donor who donated a stem cell graft to a child with acute lymphoblastic leukemia. CDR3s include the opening cysteine and the closing phenylalanine or tryptophan. The D gene is left open where the match is weak. Part of the rows lack a size; the others show once, few, many or a class for expanded clones.

V gene,clone size,J gene,D gene,CDR3 DNA,CDR3 protein
TRBV20-1,-,TRBJ1-5,-,TGCAGTGCTAGTCACGGGCGGTGGACGAGCAATCAGCCCCAGCATTTT,CSASHGRWTSNQPQHF
TRBV4-1,-,TRBJ2-3,TRBD2,TGCGCCAGCAGCCAACGTCGACTAGCGGGAGGGCCTGACACAGATACGCAGTATTTT,CASSQRRLAGGPDTDTQYF
TRBV3-1,few,TRBJ1-2,TRBD1,TGTGCCAGCAGCCAAGATCGGGGGGACAGCCGGAACTATGGCTACACCTTC,CASSQDRGDSRNYGYTF
TRBV10-3,few,TRBJ2-6,TRBD1,TGTGCCATCAGAGCCCCGGGACAGTCGTACTCTGGGGCCAACGTCCTGACTTTC,CAIRAPGQSYSGANVLTF
TRBV24-1,-,TRBJ2-1,TRBD2,TGTGCCACCCAGGCGCCTAGCGGGTTTGGGGACAATGAGCAGTTCTTC,CATQAPSGFGDNEQFF
TRBV10-3,few,TRBJ2-7,-,TGTGCCATCAGTGGGAAGGGGGCCCCTTGGCGGGGGCGATTTTACGAGCAGTACTTC,CAISGKGAPWRGRFYEQYF
TRBV29-1,-,TRBJ2-1,-,TGCAGCGTTGATTCGGTTGGGAATGAGCAGTTCTTC,CSVDSVGNEQFF
TRBV5-1,-,TRBJ2-2,-,TGCGCCAGCAGCTTGGTCGTCAGGGGAAACACCGGGGAGCTGTTTTTT,CASSLVVRGNTGELFF
TRBV4-2,few,TRBJ2-7,-,TGTGCCAGCAGCCAAGGAGTCGGGGGCGCGGGCAACGAGCAGTACTTC,CASSQGVGGAGNEQYF
TRBV4-1,-,TRBJ2-7,TRBD1,TGCGCCAGCAGCCCCCGGGGACAGCCCACCAGAGTTACCGACGAGCAGTACTTC,CASSPRGQPTRVTDEQYF
TRBV3-1,-,TRBJ2-1,-,TGTGCCAGCAGCCCTACCGGCCGAGGGAATGAGCAGTTCTTC,CASSPTGRGNEQFF
TRBV7-9,-,TRBJ1-2,-,TGTGCCAGCAGCGCCGGTTGGACAGCCATTTGGATGGGAGGCTACACCTTC,CASSAGWTAIWMGGYTF
TRBV4-1,-,TRBJ1-2,TRBD1,TGCGCCAGCAGCCAAGCACAGGGGGCGGGAGGCTACACCTTC,CASSQAQGAGGYTF
TRBV7-9,-,TRBJ1-1,-,TGTGCCAGCAGCTACTCTCCCGGGACAAAAGCTTTCTTT,CASSYSPGTKAFF
TRBV7-9,few,TRBJ2-5,-,TGTGCCAGCAGCTTTAAAAGAGAGACCCAGTACTTC,CASSFKRETQYF
TRBV7-3,once,TRBJ2-2,TRBD2,TGTGCCAGCAGCTTAACGTCACTAGCGGGACCCGGGGAGCTGTTTTTT,CASSLTSLAGPGELFF
TRBV5-1,few,TRBJ2-6,-,TGCGCCAGCAGACGTCAGGGGAGCTCTGGGGCCAACGTCCTGACTTTC,CASRRQGSSGANVLTF
TRBV5-1,few,TRBJ2-2,TRBD2,TGCGCCAGCACCGCGGGACTAGCGGGATACGCCGGGGAGCTGTTTTTT,CASTAGLAGYAGELFF
TRBV7-9,-,TRBJ2-2,TRBD1,TGTGCCAGCAGCATCGGGACAGGGTTTTACACCGGGGAGCTGTTTTTT,CASSIGTGFYTGELFF
TRBV5-1,once,TRBJ2-7,TRBD2,TGCGCCAGCTTCGGGGGGGGCGAGCAGTACTTC,CASFGGGEQYF
TRBV20-1,few,TRBJ2-3,-,TGCAGTGCCGTTTATAAGGGGCGGACGCAGTATTTT,CSAVYKGRTQYF
TRBV5-1,-,TRBJ1-1,-,TGCGCCAGCAAAATCCTGAACACTGAAGCTTTCTTT,CASKILNTEAFF
TRBV5-6,-,TRBJ1-1,TRBD1,TGTGCCAGCCGCACTCCAGGGGGGGCAAACACTGAAGCTTTCTTT,CASRTPGGANTEAFF
TRBV5-1,many,TRBJ2-4,TRBD2,TGCGCCAGCAGCTTGGGGGAACTAGCGGGAGATGGCATTCAGTACTTC,CASSLGELAGDGIQYF
TRBV9,few,TRBJ1-4,-,TGTGCCAGCAGCGTAGCAGGGCAGAGGGCACCTAATGAAAAACTGTTTTTT,CASSVAGQRAPNEKLFF
TRBV7-9,-,TRBJ2-7,-,TGTGCCAGCAGCTCAGCCACAGGGAGTATCGACGAGCAGTACTTC,CASSSATGSIDEQYF
TRBV20-1,few,TRBJ2-6,-,TGCAGTGCTAGAGGGATTTCTGGGGCCAACGTCCTGACTTTC,CSARGISGANVLTF
TRBV12-3/TRBV12-4,-,TRBJ1-3,-,TGTGCCAGCAGCCGGAAGACAACTGGAAACACCATATATTTT,CASSRKTTGNTIYF
TRBV6-1,-,TRBJ2-7,-,TGTGCCAGCAGTGAAGAAGGGTTCGAGCAGTACTTC,CASSEEGFEQYF
TRBV9,few,TRBJ2-7,TRBD2,TGTGCCAGCACCACCGGGACTAACTCCTACGAGCAGTACTTC,CASTTGTNSYEQYF
TRBV18,-,TRBJ2-1,-,TGTGCCAGCTCCCCGGGTTTAGGTACTTTTGAGCAGTTCTTC,CASSPGLGTFEQFF
TRBV29-1,-,TRBJ1-2,-,TGCAGCGTTGGGGGCTATAACTATGGCTACACCTTC,CSVGGYNYGYTF
TRBV27,-,TRBJ1-5,-,TGTGCCAGCAGTTTAGGGGGGGCGCGCAATCAGCCCCAGCATTTT,CASSLGGARNQPQHF
TRBV20-1,-,TRBJ2-7,-,TGCAGTGCTAGAAGACTTGTATCCGAGCAGTACTTC,CSARRLVSEQYF
TRBV4-1,few,TRBJ2-1,TRBD1,TGCGCCAGCAGCCCGAGCGAGGGACAGGGGAACGATGAGCAGTTCTTC,CASSPSEGQGNDEQFF
TRBV5-1,-,TRBJ2-5,-,TGCGCCAGCAGCTCAACCGGGTCAGAAGAGACCCAGTACTTC,CASSSTGSEETQYF
TRBV29-1,few,TRBJ1-4,-,TGCAGCGCCTTGGTCTCCTCCGACAGCGTATATGAAAAACTGTTTTTT,CSALVSSDSVYEKLFF
TRBV10-1,-,TRBJ2-3,-,TGCGCCAGTTGTCCGACCCGGAGCAGCACAGATACGCAGTATTTT,CASCPTRSSTDTQYF
TRBV27,few,TRBJ1-1,-,TGTGCCAGCAGTTTATCGTGGGCAGGTGAAGCTTTCTTT,CASSLSWAGEAFF
TRBV10-3,-,TRBJ1-2,-,TGTGCCATCAGTGACCCTCCTGCTGGCTACACCTTC,CAISDPPAGYTF
TRBV12-3/TRBV12-4,few,TRBJ1-2,-,TGTGCCAGCACCCCCGGGCGCCGGGACTATGGCTACACCTTC,CASTPGRRDYGYTF
TRBV3-1,few,TRBJ2-7,-,TGTGCCAGCAGCCAAACGCCGGGGTACGAGCAGTACTTC,CASSQTPGYEQYF
TRBV20-1,few,TRBJ2-5,-,TGCAGTGCTAGAGACCTTGTGGTGGACTTC,CSARDLVVDF
TRBV20-1,-,TRBJ2-2,-,TGCAGTGCTAAGGAACAGGCCTACACCGGGGAGCTGTTTTTT,CSAKEQAYTGELFF
TRBV7-3,many,TRBJ1-1,-,TGTGCCAGCAGCTCCTCAATGAACACTGAAGCTTTCTTT,CASSSSMNTEAFF
TRBV5-1,many,TRBJ1-2,-,TGCGCCAGCAGCTATGGGACGGCGCAGGGCTATGGCTACACCTTC,CASSYGTAQGYGYTF
TRBV9,-,TRBJ1-4,TRBD1,TGTGCCAGCAGCCCGCAGGGGGCACCTAATGAAAAACTGTTTTTT,CASSPQGAPNEKLFF
TRBV12-3/TRBV12-4,few,TRBJ2-3,TRBD2,TGTGCCAGCAGTTTTTTCGGGAGGGTGAGCACAGATACGCAGTATTTT,CASSFFGRVSTDTQYF
TRBV24-1,-,TRBJ2-5,TRBD1,TGTGCCACCAGCGCGTCAGGGACAGGCGACCAAGAGACCCAGTACTTC,CATSASGTGDQETQYF
TRBV14,few,TRBJ1-2,TRBD1,TGTGCCAGCAGCCCCCACAGGGGAACGAACTATGGCTACACCTTC,CASSPHRGTNYGYTF
TRBV5-1,few,TRBJ1-5,-,TGCGCCAGCAGCCCAGAGGGAGCAGATAGCAATCAGCCCCAGCATTTT,CASSPEGADSNQPQHF
TRBV5-1,-,TRBJ2-7,TRBD2,TGCGCCAGCAGCTTGGTATTAGGGACTAGGGGAATCGAGCAGTACTTC,CASSLVLGTRGIEQYF
TRBV12-3/TRBV12-4,few,TRBJ2-5,TRBD2,TGTGCCAGCAGTTTAGCGATACTAGCGGGAGAAGAGACCCAGTACTTC,CASSLAILAGEETQYF
TRBV7-9,few,TRBJ1-5,-,TGTGCCAGCAGCTACGGGGGCCGACCCCAGCATTTT,CASSYGGRPQHF
TRBV5-1,many,TRBJ2-5,-,TGCGCCAGCAGCTTGGATCCCAACCAAGAGACCCAGTACTTC,CASSLDPNQETQYF
TRBV5-1,-,TRBJ2-2,TRBD2,TGCGCCAGCAGCCCTAGCGGGAGGGCCGACACCGGGGAGCTGTTTTTT,CASSPSGRADTGELFF
TRBV20-1,-,TRBJ2-1,-,TGCAGCTTCCCTTCGGGGGTAGCGAGGGGCTCAAGGTCCTACAATGAGCAGTTCTTC,CSFPSGVARGSRSYNEQFF